Detailed here is one TCR beta chain. As yet, its antigen is unknown. This record belongs to a study of graft-versus-host responses after intestinal transplantation. Overall study: Recipients had multivisceral, liver-intestinal, or isolated intestinal transplants.

Profiling relied on immunoSEQ multiplex PCR, and the TCRdb table lists in-frame clones only, not all of them. The table has around 90,000 clones, 94% seen once. In germline, CDR1 is SGHAT, CDR2 FQNNGV. V lost 1 base and J 8 bases, leaving 9 bases between the germline ends. This CDR3 comprises 13 residues. The sequencing used unstimulated CD4+ T cells sorted from spleen or lymph node cells, collected before transplant. The gene calls are TRBV11-2 and TRBJ2-1; tentative D call: TRBD2 (6 bases). The clonotype originates from a human donor who was the organ donor for an intestinal transplant. The CDR3 bases are TGTGCCAGCAGCTTAGCCGGAGGGGATGAGCAGTTCTTC. This sequence encodes CASSLAGGDEQFF.